This TCR beta chain was documented in a study of blood T cell repertoires in COVID-19. Per germline, CDR1 MNHEY and CDR2 SVGAGI. The ends were cut back, 6 bases at V and 4 bases at J, with 15 bases in the middle. The CDR3 has 14 amino acids. Clones were read by immunoSEQ multiplex PCR, and TCRdb kept only the in-frame ones, dropping some. In the table there are 350,000 to 500,000 clones, over 75% of which are singletons. V is TRBV6-5 and J is TRBJ1-2, with D tentatively TRBD1 (5 bases). The clonotype comes from a young woman who had been exposed to COVID-19. What was sequenced was PBMCs or T cells enriched from blood (not recorded which). CDR3 nucleotide sequence: TGTGCCAGCAGCTCCGAAGAGGACATCTATGGCTACACCTTC. This gives the protein CASSSEEDIYGYTF.